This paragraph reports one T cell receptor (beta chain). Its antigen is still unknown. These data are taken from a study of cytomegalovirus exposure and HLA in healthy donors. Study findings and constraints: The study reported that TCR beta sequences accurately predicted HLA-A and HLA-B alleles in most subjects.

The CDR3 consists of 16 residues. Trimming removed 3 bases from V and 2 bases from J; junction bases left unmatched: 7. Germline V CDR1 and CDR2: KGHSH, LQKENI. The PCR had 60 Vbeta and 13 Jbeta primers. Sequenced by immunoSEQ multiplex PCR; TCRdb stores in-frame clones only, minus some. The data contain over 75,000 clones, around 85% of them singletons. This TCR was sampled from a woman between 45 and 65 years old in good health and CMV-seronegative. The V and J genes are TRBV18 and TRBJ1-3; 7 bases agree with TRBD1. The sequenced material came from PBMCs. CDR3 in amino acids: CASSPQGQSAGNTIYF. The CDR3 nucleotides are TGTGCCAGCTCACCCCAGGGACAGTCGGCTGGAAACACCATATATTTT.